Listed below are T cell receptor beta chains from one sample, sequenced in a study of metastatic and nonmetastatic thyroid tumors. TCRdb re-analyzed the PCR reads using MiXCR. In the table there are 91,000 or so clones, roughly 13% of which are singletons. Material: blood. These receptors were obtained from a female donor with papillary thyroid cancer or a benign thyroid nodule (not recorded which). Some clones in this sample may be carry-over from other donors' samples. Each CDR3 is given with its conserved first and last residue. D genes are given only for firm matches. Part of the rows lack a size; the others show once, few, many or a class for expanded clones.

CDR3nt: TGTGCCAGTGGGACAGGGGGCATCGAGCAGTACTTC
CDR3aa: CASGTGGIEQYF
v_gene: TRBV27
j_gene: TRBJ2-7
d_gene: TRBD1
abundance: many

CDR3nt: TGTGCCAGCAGCTCCAGCTCCTACAATGAGCAGTTCTTC
CDR3aa: CASSSSSYNEQFF
v_gene: TRBV5-4
j_gene: TRBJ2-1
d_gene: NA
abundance: NA

CDR3nt: TGCGCCAGCAGCCCCGGACAGCCCTGGGAGACCCAGTACTTC
CDR3aa: CASSPGQPWETQYF
v_gene: TRBV5-1
j_gene: TRBJ2-5
d_gene: NA
abundance: many

CDR3nt: TGTGCCAGCAGTGTAGCGGGAGCCAGGGGGACCCAGTACTTC
CDR3aa: CASSVAGARGTQYF
v_gene: TRBV2
j_gene: TRBJ2-5
d_gene: TRBD2
abundance: NA

CDR3nt: TGTGCCAGCAGCTCTGACACCACTAGTAGGAACACTGAAGCTTTCTTT
CDR3aa: CASSSDTTSRNTEAFF
v_gene: TRBV28
j_gene: TRBJ1-1
d_gene: NA
abundance: many

CDR3nt: TGTGCCAGCAGTGACCCTGGGGGACTAGCGCCCCGGTCCCAGTACTTC
CDR3aa: CASSDPGGLAPRSQYF
v_gene: TRBV25-1
j_gene: TRBJ2-5
d_gene: TRBD2
abundance: NA

CDR3nt: TGTGCCAGTTCGAGACAGAATGACAATGAGCAGTTCTTC
CDR3aa: CASSRQNDNEQFF
v_gene: TRBV7-3
j_gene: TRBJ2-1
d_gene: NA
abundance: many

CDR3nt: TGCAGTGCTAGAGCCCCCGGGACAGTCAATCAGCCCCAGCATTTT
CDR3aa: CSARAPGTVNQPQHF
v_gene: TRBV20-1
j_gene: TRBJ1-5
d_gene: TRBD1
abundance: many

CDR3nt: TGTGCCATCAGTGAGTTCGGAAATTACAATGAGCAGTTCTTC
CDR3aa: CAISEFGNYNEQFF
v_gene: TRBV10-3
j_gene: TRBJ2-1
d_gene: NA
abundance: many

CDR3nt: TGTGCCAGCAGTGCCCGAGCTGGGAATGAGCAGTTCTTC
CDR3aa: CASSARAGNEQFF
v_gene: TRBV6-4
j_gene: TRBJ2-1
d_gene: NA
abundance: many

CDR3nt: TGTGCCAGTAGTGAGAGAGGGTTGGGTCAGCCCCAGCATTTT
CDR3aa: CASSERGLGQPQHF
v_gene: TRBV19
j_gene: TRBJ1-5
d_gene: NA
abundance: many

CDR3nt: TGCAGTGCTCTTCCCGGGACTGGTACTGAAGCTTTCTTT
CDR3aa: CSALPGTGTEAFF
v_gene: TRBV20-1
j_gene: TRBJ1-1
d_gene: NA
abundance: many

CDR3nt: TGCGCCAGCAGCTTGGATGGGTCTGGGGCCAACGTCCTGACTTTC
CDR3aa: CASSLDGSGANVLTF
v_gene: TRBV5-1
j_gene: TRBJ2-6
d_gene: NA
abundance: many

CDR3nt: TGCGCCAGCAGCCACCCTAAGGCACGCCTGAACACCGGGGAGCTGTTTTTT
CDR3aa: CASSHPKARLNTGELFF
v_gene: TRBV4-1
j_gene: TRBJ2-2
d_gene: NA
abundance: many

CDR3nt: TGTGCCTGGACGCCCTGGAGGGGATACAGCGGCGGGGAGCTGTTTTTT
CDR3aa: CAWTPWRGYSGGELFF
v_gene: TRBV30
j_gene: TRBJ2-2
d_gene: NA
abundance: many

CDR3nt: TGTGCCAGCAGTTTCAGGGGCCGTTCCTACGAGCAGTACTTC
CDR3aa: CASSFRGRSYEQYF
v_gene: TRBV28
j_gene: TRBJ2-7
d_gene: NA
abundance: many

CDR3nt: TGTGCCAGCAGTTACATCTGCCCCGGGGCCCTCCACTTT
CDR3aa: CASSYICPGALHF
v_gene: TRBV27
j_gene: TRBJ1-6
d_gene: NA
abundance: NA

CDR3nt: TGCGCCAGCAGCTTAGAAGGACTAGCACGAGAGACCCAGTACTTC
CDR3aa: CASSLEGLARETQYF
v_gene: TRBV5-1
j_gene: TRBJ2-5
d_gene: TRBD2
abundance: many

CDR3nt: TGTGCCAGCAGCCTCGGGACTAGCGGGGCAGCCTACGAGCAGTACTTC
CDR3aa: CASSLGTSGAAYEQYF
v_gene: TRBV28
j_gene: TRBJ2-7
d_gene: TRBD2
abundance: many

CDR3nt: TGTGCCAGCAGTTTCCGGGACAGGGATTCACCCCTCCACTTT
CDR3aa: CASSFRDRDSPLHF
v_gene: TRBV12-3/TRBV12-4
j_gene: TRBJ1-6
d_gene: TRBD1
abundance: many

CDR3nt: TGTGCCAGCATCAATTACCCCAGCGGGAGGGCCACCGGGGAGCTGTTTTTT
CDR3aa: CASINYPSGRATGELFF
v_gene: TRBV6-2/TRBV6-3
j_gene: TRBJ2-2
d_gene: TRBD2
abundance: many

CDR3nt: TGTGCCAGCAGCTTGGGGGGGGGAAGCAATCAGCCCCAGCATTTT
CDR3aa: CASSLGGGSNQPQHF
v_gene: TRBV5-4
j_gene: TRBJ1-5
d_gene: NA
abundance: many

CDR3nt: TGTGCCACCAGTGATTTTACAGGGTTTCAAACCGGGGAGCTGTTTTTT
CDR3aa: CATSDFTGFQTGELFF
v_gene: TRBV24-1
j_gene: TRBJ2-2
d_gene: NA
abundance: many

CDR3nt: TGTGCCAGCAGCTCCCCTGGGGGGGCCGAGCAGTACTTC
CDR3aa: CASSSPGGAEQYF
v_gene: TRBV6-1
j_gene: TRBJ2-7
d_gene: NA
abundance: many

CDR3nt: TGTGCCAGCAGCCAAGGAGGGGGACTAGGTATCGGTACGCAGTATTTT
CDR3aa: CASSQGGGLGIGTQYF
v_gene: TRBV3-1
j_gene: TRBJ2-3
d_gene: TRBD2
abundance: many

CDR3nt: TGTGCCAGCAGTTCAGGGTCAACTAATGAAAAACTGTTTTTT
CDR3aa: CASSSGSTNEKLFF
v_gene: TRBV28
j_gene: TRBJ1-4
d_gene: NA
abundance: medium-sized

CDR3nt: TGTGCCACCGCGCGGTTAGATACGCAGTATTTT
CDR3aa: CATARLDTQYF
v_gene: TRBV3-1
j_gene: TRBJ2-3
d_gene: NA
abundance: NA

CDR3nt: TGCGCCAGCAGCCAAAAAACGGGGGCATCTCCTGAAGCTTTCTTT
CDR3aa: CASSQKTGASPEAFF
v_gene: TRBV4-1
j_gene: TRBJ1-1
d_gene: NA
abundance: many

CDR3nt: TGTGCCAGCAGTGGGGGGGGTCGGTACGAGCAGTACTTC
CDR3aa: CASSGGGRYEQYF
v_gene: TRBV2
j_gene: TRBJ2-7
d_gene: TRBD2
abundance: many

CDR3nt: TGTGCCAGTAGTATCCGGACAGGGGCGAACACTGAAGCTTTCTTT
CDR3aa: CASSIRTGANTEAFF
v_gene: TRBV19
j_gene: TRBJ1-1
d_gene: TRBD1
abundance: many

CDR3nt: TGTGCCAGCATGATTTACTACGAGCAGTACTTC
CDR3aa: CASMIYYEQYF
v_gene: TRBV28
j_gene: TRBJ2-7
d_gene: NA
abundance: many

CDR3nt: TGTGCCAGTAGTTACTCAAGTCAGAACGAGCAGTACTTC
CDR3aa: CASSYSSQNEQYF
v_gene: TRBV6-5
j_gene: TRBJ2-7
d_gene: NA
abundance: NA

CDR3nt: TGCAGTGCTCTCGAAGGGGAATGTGACATTCAGTACTTC
CDR3aa: CSALEGECDIQYF
v_gene: TRBV20-1
j_gene: TRBJ2-4
d_gene: NA
abundance: NA

CDR3nt: TGTGCCAGCAGCCGGGACGGAGAATTCTACAATGAGCAGTTCTTC
CDR3aa: CASSRDGEFYNEQFF
v_gene: TRBV4-2
j_gene: TRBJ2-1
d_gene: NA
abundance: many

CDR3nt: TGTGCCAGCAGCTTGGCTAGCGGGCCAGGAGATACGCAGTATTTT
CDR3aa: CASSLASGPGDTQYF
v_gene: TRBV7-3
j_gene: TRBJ2-3
d_gene: TRBD2
abundance: many

CDR3nt: TGTGCCAGCAGCTTAAGATGGGACAGGATAAGTTACGAGCAGTACTTC
CDR3aa: CASSLRWDRISYEQYF
v_gene: TRBV11-2
j_gene: TRBJ2-7
d_gene: TRBD1
abundance: many

CDR3nt: TGTGCCAGCTCCGAAGCTGGAAACACCATATATTTT
CDR3aa: CASSEAGNTIYF
v_gene: TRBV6-1
j_gene: TRBJ1-3
d_gene: NA
abundance: many

CDR3nt: TGTGCCAGCAGCCAAGGGACCGAGGGGTATGGCTACACCTTC
CDR3aa: CASSQGTEGYGYTF
v_gene: TRBV3-1
j_gene: TRBJ1-2
d_gene: NA
abundance: many